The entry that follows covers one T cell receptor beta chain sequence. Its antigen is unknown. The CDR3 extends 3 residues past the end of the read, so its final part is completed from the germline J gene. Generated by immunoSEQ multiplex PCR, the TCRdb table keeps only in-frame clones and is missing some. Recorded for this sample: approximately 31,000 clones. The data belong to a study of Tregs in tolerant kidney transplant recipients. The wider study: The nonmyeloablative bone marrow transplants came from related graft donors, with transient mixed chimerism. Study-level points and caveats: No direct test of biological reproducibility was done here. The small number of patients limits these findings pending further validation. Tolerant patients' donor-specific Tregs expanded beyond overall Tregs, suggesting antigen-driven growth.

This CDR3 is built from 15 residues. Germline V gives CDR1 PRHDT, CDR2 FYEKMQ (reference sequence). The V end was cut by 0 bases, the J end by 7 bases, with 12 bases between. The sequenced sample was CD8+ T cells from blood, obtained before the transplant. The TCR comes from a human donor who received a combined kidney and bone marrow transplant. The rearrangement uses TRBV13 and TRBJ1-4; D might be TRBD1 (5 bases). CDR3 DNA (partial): TGTGCCAGCAGCTTAGGGGGCGGGGCACGTGAAAAA. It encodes CASSLGGGAREK. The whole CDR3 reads CASSLGGGAREKLFF.